This TCR beta chain was profiled in a study of T-cell memory formation after mild COVID-19. Broader study findings: Mostly located in CM and EM were contracting CD4+ clones, with contracting CD8+ clones located in EMRA. Clones that got smaller from day 15 to 85 had even CD4/CD8, while clones growing later tipped toward CD4+.

This clonotype was observed a few times. Its antigen is as yet unknown. 5'RACE with constant-segment primers built TCRalpha and TCRbeta cDNA libraries with UMIs. Via MiXCR, TCRdb re-called the 5' RACE reads, giving one row per CDR3 protein. The sample lists around 450,000 distinct CDR3 sequences, roughly a quarter occurring once. J was trimmed by 7 bases and V by 0 bases; bases with no gene match: 3. The length of the CDR3 is 14 residues. Germline V lookup: CDR1 SEHNR, CDR2 FQNEAQ (reference sequence). This sequence joins TRBV7-9 and TRBJ2-4; 7 bases are a match to TRBD1. The source material was PBMCs or a T cell subset sorted from them (not recorded which). This TCR was sampled from an adult woman who had mild COVID-19 (a few samples of this study predate the infection). Cell type and time point are not known. CDR3 amino acids: CASSLALGQNIQYF. The CDR3 DNA sequence: TGTGCCAGCAGCTTAGCGTTGGGACAGAACATTCAGTACTTC.